The 6 T cell receptor beta chains given below trace back to one sample, sequenced in a study of T cell clonality in common variable immunodeficiency. The table came from immunoSEQ multiplex PCR; TCRdb's copy has only in-frame clones and leaves some out. The sample presents 40,000 to 45,000 clones, none singletons. The sample comprised peripheral blood mononuclear cells. These receptors were taken from a person aged 18-70 years in good health.

This clone occurred many times. The read gets to within 3 residues of the CDR3 end, and the germline J gene fills in the rest. The chain joins TRBV18 to TRBJ2-3, with TRBD1 matching over 8 bases. CDR1 and CDR2 (germline): KGHSH, LQKENI. This CDR3 is built from 15 residues. Trimming took 4 bases from V and 2 from J; bases not matched to a gene: 5. This CDR3 is CASSRNRGDTDTQYF. Incomplete CDR3 DNA: TGTGCCAGCTCACGAAACAGGGGGGACACAGATACG.

This clone showed up many times. The read gets to within 3 residues of the CDR3 end, and the germline J gene fills in the rest. This chain uses TRBV18 with TRBJ1-1; 7 bases are shared with TRBD1. Germline CDR1 is KGHSH and CDR2 is LQKENI. The ends lost 6 bases at V and 3 bases at J; junction bases unmatched: 7. The CDR3 is made up of 14 amino acids. The CDR3 DNA, read in part, is TGTGCCAGCTCGTCCGACAGGGTCTACACTGAA. This gives the protein CASSSDRVYTE. The whole CDR3 region reads CASSSDRVYTEAFF.

Only a few counts were recorded for this clone. The CDR3 end is not reached by the read, which stops 3 residues before it; the germline J gene fills it in. This rearrangement joins TRBV10-3 to TRBJ2-1; TRBD2 agrees at 11 bases. V lost 2 bases to trimming and J lost 4 bases; unmatched junction nucleotides: 4. This CDR3 has 16 amino acids. Germline CDR1 ENHRY, CDR2 SYGVKD. CDR3 DNA, as far as it was read: TGTGCCATCAGTGAGCCGGGACTAGCGGTATACAATGAG. Its translation: CAISEPGLAVYNE. The full CDR3 reads CAISEPGLAVYNEQFF.

Many counts were recorded for this clone. The CDR3 end falls 3 residues outside the read, so it is completed with the germline J gene. The chain recombines TRBV5-5 with TRBJ2-1; no clear D. The CDR3 runs to 15 residues. With 3 bases removed from V and 3 bases from J, the gap between germline ends came to 13 bases. Germline V gives CDR1 SGHKS, CDR2 YYEKEE (reference sequence). The CDR3 loop reads CASSSSSVGYNEQFF. CDR3 bases read: TGTGCCAGCAGCTCTTCTAGTGTCGGCTACAATGAG. The full variable domain, with the rest looked up from reference TRBV5-5 and TRBJ2-1, is DAGVTQSPTHLIKTRGQQVTLRCSPISGHKSVSWYQQVLGQGPQFIFQYYEKEERGRGNFPDRFSARQFPNYSSELNVNALLLGDSALYLCASSSSSVGYNEQFFGPGTRLTVL.

Ten or more counts support this clone. Read coverage stops 3 residues before the CDR3 terminus; the germline J gene supplies the remainder. The V call is TRBV12-3 or TRBV12-4, the J call TRBJ1-1; D is unclear. V was trimmed by 3 bases and J by 0 bases, leaving 8 bases between them. The CDR3 extends over 14 amino acids. The CDR3 reads CASSFKALNTEAFF. The CDR3 DNA, read in part, is TGTGCCAGCAGTTTTAAGGCCTTGAACACTGAA.

This clone was detected many times. The read is 3 residues too short to cover the CDR3 end, so that end is filled in from the germline J gene. The chain has TRBV4-1 and TRBJ1-1; D remains unclear. CDR1 MGHRA and CDR2 YSYEKL come from the germline V gene. Trimming pared 0 bases from V and 1 base from J, leaving 6 bases between. This CDR3 comprises 14 residues. The CDR3 bases that were read are TGCGCCAGCAGCCAAGAGCGGGGGAACACTGAA. Its translation: CASSQERGNTE. In full, the CDR3 reads CASSQERGNTEAFF.